This TCR beta chain came from a study of technical replicates of blood from several donors. CDR1 and CDR2 (germline): SGHRS, YFSETQ. Losses at the gene ends were 4 bases for V and 1 base for J; bases not matched to a gene: 8. The CDR3 runs to 16 residues. The repertoire was sequenced with immunoSEQ multiplex PCR; TCRdb's copy has only in-frame clones and lacks some. The sample lists more than 80,000 clones, around 96% occurring once. This chain uses TRBV5-1 with TRBJ2-5; 9 bases agree with TRBD1. This clonotype originated in a human donor in good health. The sequenced sample consisted of T cells isolated from PBMCs. As DNA, the CDR3 is TGCGCCAGCAGCCTACAGGGGGCCTCTTCCCAAGAGACCCAGTACTTC. This encodes CASSLQGASSQETQYF.